One and the same sample provided the 10 T cell receptor beta chains below, sequenced in a study of blood T cells in healthy people across ages. A sample-barcoded 5' primer and a J-beta primer mix were used in a second PCR of about 7 to 12 cycles. TCRdb fed the 5' RACE reads into MiXCR, producing one record per CDR3 protein. The sample holds about 840,000 distinct CDR3 sequences, under 35% seen once. This sample was also put to use in a study of T cells of mothers and their children.

The sample taken for sequencing was blood. The receptor set was obtained from a woman between 40 and 55 years old in good health.

This clonotype appeared many times. The chain carries TRBV11-3 and TRBJ2-1, with TRBD2 as a possible D gene (6 bases). Germline CDR1 reads SGHNT; CDR2 reads YENEEA. This CDR3 has 17 residues. Trimming stripped 1 base from V and 0 bases from J, with 13 bases between. This chain's CDR3 is CASSLGWAGSSYNEQFF. The CDR3 bases are TGTGCCAGCAGCTTAGGGTGGGCGGGGTCCTCCTACAATGAGCAGTTCTTC. The full variable domain, rest sourced from reference TRBV11-3 and TRBJ2-1, is EAGVVQSPRYKIIEKKQPVAFWCNPISGHNTLYWYLQNLGQGPELLIRYENEEAVDDSQLPKDRFSAERLKGVDSTLKIQPAELGDSAVYLCASSLGWAGSSYNEQFFGPGTRLTVL.

This clonotype was observed a handful of times. V is TRBV7-9 and J is TRBJ2-5; 9 bases are a match to TRBD2. This CDR3 is built from 15 residues. From germline, CDR1 is SEHNR and CDR2 FQNEAQ (reference sequence). Trimming took 3 bases from V and 5 from J; bases not matched to a gene: 7. The CDR3 here is CASSLTSGLRETQYF. The CDR3 bases are TGTGCCAGCAGCTTGACTAGCGGTCTAAGGGAGACCCAGTACTTC.

The chain links TRBV28 to TRBJ2-7; no clear D. The CDR3 sequence is 13 residues long. V shed 3 bases and J shed 4 bases, with 10 bases lying between them. Germline values: CDR1 MDHEN, CDR2 SYDVKM. The CDR3, as DNA: TGTGCCAGCAGTTTTGCGCCTATTTACGAGCAGTACTTC. Protein product: CASSFAPIYEQYF.

The sample holds many counts of this clonotype. V usage is TRBV4-3 and J usage is TRBJ2-1; no firm D call. The germline V gene has CDR1 LGHNA and CDR2 YSLEER. This CDR3 is 19 amino acids long. V gave up 0 bases and J gave up 0 bases, with 18 bases separating them. In DNA, the CDR3 is TGCGCCAGCAGCCAAGATCCCCCGTTGCGGAGCACCTCCTACAATGAGCAGTTCTTC. This codes for CASSQDPPLRSTSYNEQFF.

To note about this clonotype: A much bigger clone sits one base away, suggesting this may be a read error. This chain uses TRBV9 with TRBJ2-7; no definite D call. The CDR3 consists of 15 residues. The ends were cut back, 4 bases at V and 2 bases at J, with 16 bases in the middle. Per the germline V gene, CDR1 is SGDLS and CDR2 is YYNGEE. This CDR3 reads CASSIEAGSPYEQYF. DNA of the CDR3: TGTGCCAGCAGCATAGAAGCAGGTTCCCCCTACGAGCAGTACTTC. Using reference TRBV9 and TRBJ2-7 for the parts outside the CDR3, the full variable domain is DSGVTQTPKHLITATGQRVTLRCSPRSGDLSVYWYQQSLDQGLQFLIQYYNGEERAKGNILERFSAQQFPDLHSELNLSSLELGDSALYFCASSIEAGSPYEQYFGPGTRLTVT.

This rearrangement joins TRBV15 to TRBJ2-7; D is ambiguous. The J call may be incorrect, as the DNA end agrees better with TRBJ2-4. Germline V gene lookup returns CDR1 LNHNV and CDR2 YYDKDF (reference sequence). This CDR3 is 13 amino acids long. This CDR3 reads CATRSLAKNIQYF. The CDR3 bases are TGTGCCACCAGGTCTCTAGCCAAAAACATTCAGTACTTC.

Concerning this clonotype itself: A junction end diverges from the germline sequence, so it may reflect a read error. The V gene is TRBV5-1, the J gene TRBJ2-1; possibly TRBD1 or TRBD2 for D (5 bases each). Judging by the DNA end, TRBJ2-7 fits better; the J call may be wrong. The CDR3 has 13 residues. CDR1 and CDR2 (germline): SGHRS, YFSETQ. The CDR3 loop is CANSPGTYNEQYF. The CDR3 DNA reads TGCGCCAACAGCCCCGGGACCTACAATGAGCAGTACTTC.

This clonotype turned up a few times. The rearrangement uses TRBV2 and TRBJ1-1; D gene ambiguous. CDR3 length: 14 residues. V lost 5 bases, J lost 1 base, and 11 bases lay in between. Looked up from germline, CDR1 is SNHLY and CDR2 is FYNNEI. In DNA form, the CDR3 reads TGTGCCAGCAGTAGAGGGTCGGGGAACACTGAAGCTTTCTTT. Its translation: CASSRGSGNTEAFF.

The chain has TRBV3-1 and TRBJ1-1; no firm D call. V was trimmed by 4 bases and J by 0 bases, leaving 12 bases between them. The V gene's germline CDR1 is LGHDT and CDR2 YNNKEL (reference sequence). The CDR3 has 15 residues. Written as DNA, the CDR3 is TGTGCCAGCAGCCCTCCCCGGGCCATGAACACTGAAGCTTTCTTT. It codes for CASSPPRAMNTEAFF.

This clonotype has only a few counts. The rearrangement uses TRBV7-9 and TRBJ1-1; 7 nucleotides match TRBD1. The trim removed 8 bases at V and 4 bases at J, leaving 4 bases unmatched. The germline gives CDR1 SEHNR, CDR2 FQNEAQ (reference sequence). CDR3 length: 12 amino acids. The CDR3 reads CASHRGATEAFF. For the CDR3, the DNA is TGTGCCAGCCACAGGGGAGCCACTGAAGCTTTCTTT.